The 5 T cell receptor beta chains below come from one sample, sequenced in a study of control samples from healthy donors and cancer patients. The protocol was immunoSEQ multiplex PCR, while the TCRdb copy is restricted to in-frame clones and leaves out a portion. The sample shows 75,000 to 100,000 clones, 80% to 90% of them seen only once. Sequenced material: blood. All receptors come from a man younger than 40 in good health.

The rearrangement uses TRBV5-1 and TRBJ2-3, with TRBD2 identical over 8 bases. Per the germline V gene, CDR1 is SGHRS and CDR2 is YFSETQ. Trimming at V came to 0 bases and at J to 1 base, leaving 1 base not matched to a gene. This CDR3 comprises 15 residues. This CDR3 reads CASSLVSGGTDTQYF. The CDR3 DNA reads as TGCGCCAGCAGCTTGGTTAGCGGGGGCACAGATACGCAGTATTTT. The full variable domain, completed using reference TRBV5-1 and TRBJ2-3, is KAGVTQTPRYLIKTRGQQVTLSCSPISGHRSVSWYQQTPGQGLQFLFEYFSETQRNKGNFPGRFSGRQFSNSRSEMNVSTLELGDSALYLCASSLVSGGTDTQYFGPGTRLTVL.

This sequence joins TRBV10-3 and TRBJ2-1, with 7 bases that match TRBD1. Trimming removed 5 bases from V and 5 bases from J; junction bases left unmatched: 6. Germline CDR1 reads ENHRY; CDR2 reads SYGVKD. The CDR3 runs to 14 residues. The CDR3 protein is CAISRQGADNEQFF. The CDR3 region has the DNA TGTGCCATCAGTCGACAGGGTGCCGACAATGAGCAGTTCTTC.

This clone was detected only a few times. The V gene is TRBV11-3, the J gene TRBJ1-6; maybe TRBD1 (5 bases). The length of the CDR3 is 13 residues. V was trimmed by 6 bases and J by 7 bases, leaving 10 bases between them. Germline lookup yields CDR1 SGHNT and CDR2 YENEEA. The CDR3 protein is CASSLTVNSPLHF. The CDR3 DNA sequence: TGTGCCAGCAGTCTGACAGTAAATTCACCCCTCCACTTT.

CDR3: CASSVGQTLSYEQYF. The CDR3 DNA reads as TGTGCCAGCAGCGTAGGACAGACGTTATCCTACGAGCAGTACTTC. The rearrangement links TRBV9 to TRBJ2-7, with D maybe TRBD1 (5 bases). Germline CDR1 SGDLS, CDR2 YYNGEE. The length of the CDR3 is 15 residues. Deletions cut 0 bases from V and 1 base from J, with 11 bases between.

The chain combines TRBV27 with TRBJ1-1; no clear D. In germline, CDR1 is MNHEY, CDR2 SMNVEV (reference sequence). V gave up 4 bases and J gave up 1 base, with 13 bases separating them. The CDR3 is 15 amino acids. CDR3 in amino acids: CASSSAATQNTEAFF. CDR3 nucleotides: TGTGCCAGCAGTTCCGCAGCCACTCAGAACACTGAAGCTTTCTTT.